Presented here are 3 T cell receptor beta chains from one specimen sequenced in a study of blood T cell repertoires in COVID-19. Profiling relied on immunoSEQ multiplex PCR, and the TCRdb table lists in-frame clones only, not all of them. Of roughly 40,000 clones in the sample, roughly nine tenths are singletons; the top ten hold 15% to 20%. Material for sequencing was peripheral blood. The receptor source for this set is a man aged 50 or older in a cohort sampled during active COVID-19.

The CDR3 region has the DNA TGTGCCAGCAGCCAAGATTATGTTAATGAAAAACTGTTTTTT. Its protein product is CASSQDYVNEKLFF. J is TRBJ1-4 and V is TRBV14; D unclear. The CDR3 length is 14 residues. Trimming cost V 0 bases and J 4 bases, with 6 bases left between them. The germline V gene has CDR1 SGHDN and CDR2 FVKESK.

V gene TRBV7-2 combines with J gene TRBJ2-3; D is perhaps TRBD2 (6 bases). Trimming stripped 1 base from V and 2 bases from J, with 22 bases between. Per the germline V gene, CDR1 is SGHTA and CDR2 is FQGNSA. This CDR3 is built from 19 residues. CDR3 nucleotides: TGTGCCAGCAGCTTAGTTTCAGTTAGACTAGGAACCGACACAGATACGCAGTATTTT. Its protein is CASSLVSVRLGTDTDTQYF.

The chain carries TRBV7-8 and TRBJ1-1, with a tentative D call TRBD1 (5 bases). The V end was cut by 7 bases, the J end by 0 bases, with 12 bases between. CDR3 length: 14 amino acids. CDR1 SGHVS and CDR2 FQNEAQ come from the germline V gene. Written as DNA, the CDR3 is TGTGCCAGCACGGTGACAGCCTTGAACACTGAAGCTTTCTTT. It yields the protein CASTVTALNTEAFF.